These 32 T cell receptor beta chains were all obtained from the same sample, sequenced in a study of blood T cell repertoires in COVID-19. Data came from immunoSEQ multiplex PCR; TCRdb stores just in-frame clones and leaves some out. The sample yields some 250,000 clones, approximately 86% seen once. Sequences were obtained from peripheral blood. The source of these receptors is a woman in her 30s who had recovered from COVID-19.

J is TRBJ1-2 and V is TRBV7-9; 10 bases align to TRBD1. The CDR3 has 17 amino acids. Per germline, CDR1 SEHNR and CDR2 FQNEAQ (reference sequence). V shed 1 base and J 5 bases; nucleotides not matched to a gene: 10. This CDR3 reads CASSLGDRGPTRYGYTF. The CDR3 region has the DNA TGTGCCAGCAGCTTAGGAGACAGGGGGCCTACCAGATATGGCTACACCTTC.

The rearrangement uses TRBV4-2 and TRBJ2-2, with a tentative D call TRBD1 (5 bases). V lost 1 base and J 6 bases, leaving 9 bases between the germline ends. The V gene's germline CDR1 is LGHNA and CDR2 YNFKEQ. The length of the CDR3 is 14 residues. The CDR3 reads CASSQVQDPGELFF. The DNA of the CDR3 is TGTGCCAGCAGCCAAGTACAGGATCCCGGGGAGCTGTTTTTT.

The CDR3 reads CASSAGTADTQYF. For the CDR3, the DNA is TGTGCCAGCAGTGCAGGGACTGCAGATACGCAGTATTTT. The rearrangement joins TRBV2 to TRBJ2-3; a weak D match, TRBD2 (6 bases). Trimming removed 4 bases from V and 4 bases from J, with 9 bases in between. CDR1 SNHLY and CDR2 FYNNEI come from the germline V gene. The CDR3 runs 13 residues.

This sequence joins TRBV2 and TRBJ2-7; D possibly corresponds to TRBD1 (7 bases). Trimming shortened V by 7 bases and J by 5 bases, and 12 bases separated the two germline ends. The length of the CDR3 is 12 residues. Germline lookup yields CDR1 SNHLY and CDR2 FYNNEI. CDR3: CASTDREDEQYF. CDR3 sequence (DNA): TGTGCCAGCACAGACAGGGAGGACGAGCAGTACTTC.

V usage is TRBV30 and J usage is TRBJ2-7; D remains ambiguous. The CDR3 runs 12 residues. With 2 bases removed from V and 2 bases from J, the gap between germline ends came to 7 bases. Looked up from germline, CDR1 is GTSNPN and CDR2 is SVGIG (reference sequence). The CDR3 spells CAWSRSAYEQYF. The CDR3, as DNA: TGTGCCTGGAGTCGTTCAGCCTACGAGCAGTACTTC. Based on the CDR3 plus reference TRBV30 and TRBJ2-7, the full variable domain is SQTIHQWPATLVQPVGSPLSLECTVEGTSNPNLYWYRQAAGRGLQLLFYSVGIGQISSEVPQNLSASRPQDRQFILSSKKLLLSDSGFYLCAWSRSAYEQYFGPGTRLTVT.

The chain employs TRBV2 and TRBJ1-1; the D is unclear. Trimming took off 4 bases at V and 4 bases at J, with 13 bases between the two ends. Per the germline V gene, CDR1 is SNHLY and CDR2 is FYNNEI. This CDR3 has 14 amino acids. The CDR3 DNA sequence: TGTGCCAGCAGTGTATCACAAATAAGCACTGAAGCTTTCTTT. Translation gives CASSVSQISTEAFF.

The chain joins TRBV6-2 or TRBV6-3 to TRBJ2-3; 8 bases align to TRBD2. The CDR3 has 18 residues. CDR1 is MNHEY, CDR2 SVGEGT, per germline. Germline trimming cut 0 bases from V and 4 bases from J; bases unmatched to any gene: 12. In nucleotides, the CDR3 is TGTGCCAGCAGTTACTCGAGGCTCCCAGCGGGGGTGGCAGATACGCAGTATTTT. Its translation: CASSYSRLPAGVADTQYF.

The chain has TRBV19 and TRBJ2-2; maybe TRBD2 (7 bases). Trimming removed 7 bases from V and 3 bases from J, with 15 bases in between. Germline values: CDR1 LNHDA, CDR2 SQIVND (reference sequence). The CDR3 runs to 15 residues. CDR3 protein: CASKVGGAHTGELFF. CDR3 sequence (DNA): TGTGCCAGTAAGGTGGGGGGGGCCCACACCGGGGAGCTGTTTTTT.

This sequence joins TRBV6-5 and TRBJ1-1; TRBD1 matches 7 bases. After removal of 9 bases from V and 3 bases from J, the junction contained 7 bases not matched to a gene. The germline V gene has CDR1 MNHEY and CDR2 SVGAGI. The CDR3 runs to 13 residues. CDR3 loop: CASRDSQYTEAFF. The CDR3 nucleotides are TGTGCCAGTAGGGACAGTCAATACACTGAAGCTTTCTTT.

CDR3 nucleotide sequence: TGTGCCAGCAGCCAAGACAGGAGGCAAGAGACCCAGTACTTC. As protein: CASSQDRRQETQYF. The chain carries TRBV7-2 and TRBJ2-5, with D possibly matching TRBD1 (6 bases). The germline gives CDR1 SGHTA, CDR2 FQGNSA. Trimming took 5 bases from V and 2 from J, leaving 12 bases between them. The CDR3 is 14 amino acids.

The rearrangement links TRBV4-1 to TRBJ2-1, with TRBD2 identical over 7 bases. The V and J ends lost 4 bases and 6 bases, in that order; junction bases with no gene match: 9. Per germline, CDR1 MGHRA and CDR2 YSYEKL. The CDR3 sequence is 15 residues long. CDR3 loop: CASSLLSGVINEQFF. The CDR3 nucleotides are TGCGCCAGCAGCCTTCTGAGCGGGGTTATCAATGAGCAGTTCTTC.

This chain uses TRBV4-3 with TRBJ2-7, with 8 bases that match TRBD2. With 0 bases clipped from V and 6 bases from J, the junction kept 7 bases outside the gene matches. CDR1 LGHNA and CDR2 YSLEER come from the germline V gene. This CDR3 contains 15 residues. In nucleotides, the CDR3 is TGCGCCAGCAGCCAAGATGCGGGACTAGTCTCCGAGCAGTACTTC. Translated, it gives CASSQDAGLVSEQYF.

V is TRBV5-6 and J is TRBJ1-2; tentatively, D is TRBD1 (6 bases). Germline loops: CDR1 SGHDT, CDR2 YYEEEE. With 4 bases removed from V and 6 bases from J, the gap between germline ends came to 13 bases. The CDR3 length is 13 residues. CDR3 protein: CASSGTGTHGYTF. The CDR3, as DNA: TGTGCCAGCAGCGGTACCGGGACACATGGCTACACCTTC.

The CDR3 DNA reads TGCAGCGTTGAAGGCGGACTAGCGGGGTGGGATGAGCAGTTCTTC. Translated: CSVEGGLAGWDEQFF. The rearrangement joins TRBV29-1 to TRBJ2-1; 12 nucleotides align to TRBD2. J gave up 8 bases and V 1 base, and 6 bases lay outside the gene matches. CDR1 and CDR2 (germline): SQVTM, ANQGSEA. This CDR3 is built from 15 residues.

V gene TRBV20-1 combines with J gene TRBJ1-2, with TRBD1 identical over 11 bases. The ends lost 3 bases at V and 3 bases at J; junction bases unmatched: 9. This CDR3 comprises 16 residues. From germline, CDR1 is DFQATT and CDR2 SNEGSKA (reference sequence). The CDR3 sequence: CSASRTPGQGDYGYTF. The CDR3 DNA reads TGCAGTGCTAGTCGTACCCCGGGACAGGGGGACTATGGCTACACCTTC.

V and J are TRBV9 and TRBJ2-4, with D possibly matching TRBD1 (6 bases). Germline values: CDR1 SGDLS, CDR2 YYNGEE. Trimming shortened V by 3 bases and J by 5 bases, and 9 bases separated the two germline ends. CDR3 length: 13 residues. Written as DNA, the CDR3 is TGTGCCAGCAGCGGCAGGGGTGAAAACATTCAGTACTTC. This codes for CASSGRGENIQYF.

This rearrangement joins TRBV6-6 to TRBJ1-1; 11 nucleotides match TRBD1. J lost 4 bases, V lost 6 bases, and 10 bases had no gene match. CDR3 length: 16 amino acids. Germline values: CDR1 MNHNY, CDR2 SVGAGI (reference sequence). The CDR3 region has the DNA TGTGCCAGCAGATGGGCCCGGACAGGGGGCTCCACTGAAGCTTTCTTT. Translating it yields CASRWARTGGSTEAFF.

The chain recombines TRBV6-5 with TRBJ2-7; TRBD1 matches 7 bases. Germline CDR1 MNHEY, CDR2 SVGAGI. V lost 6 bases, J lost 6 bases, and 5 bases stayed unmatched. CDR3 size: 12 residues. CDR3 residues: CASRDRPSEQYF. The CDR3 DNA reads as TGTGCCAGCAGGGACAGGCCCTCCGAGCAGTACTTC.

J is TRBJ1-1 and V is TRBV5-1, with D perhaps matching TRBD1 (5 bases). The CDR3 has 14 amino acids. Trimming pared 2 bases from V and 0 bases from J, leaving 8 bases between. The V gene's germline CDR1 is SGHRS and CDR2 YFSETQ. The chain's CDR3 is CASSFTGMNTEAFF. CDR3 sequence (DNA): TGCGCCAGCAGCTTCACAGGCATGAACACTGAAGCTTTCTTT.

V gene TRBV4-3 combines with J gene TRBJ2-2, with D maybe TRBD2 (6 bases). CDR3 length: 15 residues. The germline V gene has CDR1 LGHNA and CDR2 YSLEER. The V and J ends lost 0 bases and 6 bases respectively, with 11 bases between them. The CDR3 loop reads CASSQDMLASGELFF. Here the CDR3 DNA reads TGCGCCAGCAGCCAAGATATGCTAGCGTCCGGGGAGCTGTTTTTT.

This chain uses TRBV6-5 with TRBJ2-1; TRBD2 agrees at 9 bases. The CDR3 consists of 13 residues. From germline, CDR1 is MNHEY and CDR2 SVGAGI. With V trimmed by 6 bases and J by 8 bases, 5 bases remained unmatched. CDR3 region: CASSILAGYEQFF. CDR3 nucleotide sequence: TGTGCCAGCAGCATTCTAGCGGGGTATGAGCAGTTCTTC.

The chain employs TRBV5-6 and TRBJ1-1, with 8 bases identical to TRBD1. The germline gives CDR1 SGHDT, CDR2 YYEEEE. CDR3 length equals 16 residues. The ends lost 6 bases at V and 2 bases at J; junction bases unmatched: 12. The CDR3 reads CASTGGYRGANTEAFF. CDR3 nucleotide sequence: TGTGCCAGCACCGGCGGATACAGGGGGGCTAACACTGAAGCTTTCTTT.

The chain links TRBV7-2 to TRBJ1-2; TRBD1 matches 10 bases. Germline-derived CDR1 and CDR2 are SGHTA and FQGNSA. CDR3 length equals 17 residues. Losses at the gene ends were 0 bases for V and 6 bases for J; bases not matched to a gene: 10. CDR3 DNA: TGTGCCAGCAGCTTAGCGTTTGACAGGGGGCACCTCAATGGCTACACCTTC. This codes for CASSLAFDRGHLNGYTF.

This chain connects TRBV9 to TRBJ2-1; 9 bases fit TRBD2. V lost 4 bases and J lost 5; bases outside the gene matches: 10. The CDR3 has 16 residues. Germline CDR1 SGDLS, CDR2 YYNGEE. CDR3: CASSLMRGGLDNEQFF. The CDR3 DNA follows: TGTGCCAGCAGCCTCATGCGGGGGGGCCTCGACAATGAGCAGTTCTTC.

The rearrangement joins TRBV3-1 (or the pseudogene TRBV3-2) to TRBJ1-4; the D gene is possibly TRBD1 (6 bases). The germline V and J ends were trimmed by 4 bases and 5 bases, with 14 bases remaining between them. Per germline, CDR1 LGHDT and CDR2 YNNKEL (reference sequence). The CDR3 spans 15 residues. The CDR3 DNA reads as TGTGCCAGCAGCCTCGGCAGGGGATCCAATGAAAAACTGTTTTTT. Encoded protein: CASSLGRGSNEKLFF.

This clone has at least ten counts. The chain joins TRBV5-1 to TRBJ1-1; D ambiguous. Germline loops: CDR1 SGHRS, CDR2 YFSETQ. V lost 4 bases to trimming and J lost 6 bases, with 16 bases between them. This CDR3 contains 14 residues. In DNA, the CDR3 is TGCGCCAGCAGCCAGGCCGCGGGGTCGTCTGAAGCTTTCTTT. Its protein is CASSQAAGSSEAFF.

The chain uses TRBV6-1 and TRBJ1-2; a weak D match, TRBD1 (6 bases). Germline V gene sequence: CDR1 MNHNS, CDR2 SASEGT. There are 11 residues in the CDR3. Trimming pared 1 base from V and 11 bases from J, leaving 8 bases between. The CDR3 sequence: CASSEVTGYTF. CDR3 in DNA: TGTGCCAGCAGTGAAGTTACAGGGTACACCTTC.

The genes are TRBV2 and TRBJ2-5; 10 nucleotides align to TRBD2. Germline loops: CDR1 SNHLY, CDR2 FYNNEI. The V gene end was trimmed by 6 bases and the J gene end by 4 bases; junction bases not matched to a gene: 8. The CDR3 totals 15 residues. CDR3 amino acids: CASRASGGILETQYF. The CDR3 region has the DNA TGTGCCAGCAGAGCTAGCGGGGGAATTTTAGAGACCCAGTACTTC.

About this clone: Additional DNA sequences in this sample encode the identical CDR3. The chain recombines TRBV29-1 with TRBJ2-1; D not resolved. Per the germline V gene, CDR1 is SQVTM and CDR2 is ANQGSEA. The CDR3 runs 14 residues. Trimming stripped 1 base from V and 0 bases from J, with 7 bases between. The CDR3 coding sequence is TGCAGCGTTGAAGGAGGAAGCTCCTACAATGAGCAGTTCTTC. It is translated as CSVEGGSSYNEQFF.

The V and J genes are TRBV18 and TRBJ2-1, with 11 nucleotides matching TRBD1. The CDR3 spans 20 residues. Germline CDR1 reads KGHSH; CDR2 reads LQKENI. Unmatched junction bases numbered 21, after V lost 4 bases and J lost 7 bases. The CDR3 DNA is TGTGCCAGCTCACTTGCCGGGACAGGGGGACCCGCGCGTGGCGGAAATGAGCAGTTCTTC. This gives the protein CASSLAGTGGPARGGNEQFF.

J is TRBJ1-4 and V is TRBV6-5, with 7 nucleotides matching TRBD1. V gave up 4 bases and J gave up 5 bases; unmatched junction bases: 10. The CDR3 contains 16 residues. The germline gives CDR1 MNHEY, CDR2 SVGAGI. The CDR3 loop reads CASSSLDRSGNEKLFF. DNA for the CDR3: TGTGCCAGCAGTTCCCTGGACAGGTCTGGGAATGAAAAACTGTTTTTT.

The chain combines TRBV7-8 with TRBJ1-6; no clear D gene. V lost 5 bases and J 0 bases, leaving 23 bases between the germline ends. CDR3 length: 20 residues. Germline values: CDR1 SGHVS, CDR2 FQNEAQ. CDR3 DNA: TGTGCCAGCAGCCCAATACCGACCCTGGCGGGAAGCTCCTATAATTCACCCCTCCACTTT. It specifies CASSPIPTLAGSSYNSPLHF.